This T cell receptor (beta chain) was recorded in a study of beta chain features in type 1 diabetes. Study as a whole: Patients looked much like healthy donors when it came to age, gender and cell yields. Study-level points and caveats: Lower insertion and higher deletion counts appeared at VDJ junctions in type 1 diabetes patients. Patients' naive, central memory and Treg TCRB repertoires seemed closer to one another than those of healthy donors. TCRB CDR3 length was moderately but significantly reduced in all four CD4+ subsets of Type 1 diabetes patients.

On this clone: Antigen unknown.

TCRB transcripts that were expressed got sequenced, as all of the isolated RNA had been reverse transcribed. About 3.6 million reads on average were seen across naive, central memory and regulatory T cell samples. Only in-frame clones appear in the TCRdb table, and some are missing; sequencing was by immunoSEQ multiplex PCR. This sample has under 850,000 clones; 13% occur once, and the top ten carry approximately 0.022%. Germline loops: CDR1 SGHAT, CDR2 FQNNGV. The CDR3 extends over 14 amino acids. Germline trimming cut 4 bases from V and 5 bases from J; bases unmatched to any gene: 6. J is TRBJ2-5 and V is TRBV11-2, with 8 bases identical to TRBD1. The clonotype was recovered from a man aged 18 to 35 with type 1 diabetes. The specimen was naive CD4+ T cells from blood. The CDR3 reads CASSWTGNAETQYF. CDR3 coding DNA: TGTGCCAGCAGCTGGACAGGGAATGCGGAGACCCAGTACTTC. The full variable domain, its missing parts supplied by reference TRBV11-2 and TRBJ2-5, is EAGVAQSPRYKIIEKRQSVAFWCNPISGHATLYWYQQILGQGPKLLIQFQNNGVVDDSQLPKDRFSAERLKGVDSTLKIQPAKLEDSAVYLCASSWTGNAETQYFGPGTRLLVL.